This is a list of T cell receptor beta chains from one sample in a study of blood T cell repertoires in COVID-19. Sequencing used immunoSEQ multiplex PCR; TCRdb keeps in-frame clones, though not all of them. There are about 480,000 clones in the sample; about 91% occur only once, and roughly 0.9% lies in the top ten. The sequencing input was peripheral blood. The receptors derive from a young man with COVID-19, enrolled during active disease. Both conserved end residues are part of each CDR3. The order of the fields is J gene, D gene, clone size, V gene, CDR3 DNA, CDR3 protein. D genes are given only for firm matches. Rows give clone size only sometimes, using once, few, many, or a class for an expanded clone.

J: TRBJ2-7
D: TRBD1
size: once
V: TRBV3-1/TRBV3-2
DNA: TGTGCCAGCAGCCAAGAGGGACAGAGATCCTACGAGCAGTACTTC
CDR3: CASSQEGQRSYEQYF

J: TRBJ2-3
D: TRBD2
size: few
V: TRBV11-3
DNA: TGTGCCAGCAGCATCGCTGGGACTAGCGGGGAGGAGCAGTATTTT
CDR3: CASSIAGTSGEEQYF

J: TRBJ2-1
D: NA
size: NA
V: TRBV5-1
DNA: TGCGCCAGCAGCTTGATAAAAAGGGGAGGAATCTCCTACAATGAGCAGTTCTTC
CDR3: CASSLIKRGGISYNEQFF

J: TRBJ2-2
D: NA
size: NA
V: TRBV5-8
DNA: TGTGCCAGCAGTTCCTCCACCGGGGAGCTGTTTTTT
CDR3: CASSSSTGELFF

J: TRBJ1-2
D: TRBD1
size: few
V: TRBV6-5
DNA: TGTGCCAGCAGTTCCTCCGGGACAGCCAACTATGGCTACACCTTC
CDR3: CASSSSGTANYGYTF

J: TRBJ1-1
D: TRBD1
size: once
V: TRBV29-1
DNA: TGCAGCGCGGACAGGGTCTTGAACACTGAAGCTTTCTTT
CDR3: CSADRVLNTEAFF

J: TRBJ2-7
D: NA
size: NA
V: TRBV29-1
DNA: TGCAGCGCGAGCACAGTTTCTTACGAGCAGTACTTC
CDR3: CSASTVSYEQYF

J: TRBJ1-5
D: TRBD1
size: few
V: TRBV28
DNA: TGTGCCAGCAGTCAAGACAGGGTAGTAAAGCCCCAGCATTTT
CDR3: CASSQDRVVKPQHF

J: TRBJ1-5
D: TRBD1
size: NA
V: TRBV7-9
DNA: TGTGCCAGCAGCGCAGGGACAGGGCCTTATCAGCCCCAGCATTTT
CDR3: CASSAGTGPYQPQHF

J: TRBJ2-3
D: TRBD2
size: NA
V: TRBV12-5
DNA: TGTGCTAGTCTTACGGGACTAGCGTTCACAGATACGCAGTATTTT
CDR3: CASLTGLAFTDTQYF

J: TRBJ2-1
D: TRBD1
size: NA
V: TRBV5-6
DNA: TGTGCCAGCAGTCTGGCGGGGTCAGGGGGCGGTGAGCAGTTCTTC
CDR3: CASSLAGSGGGEQFF

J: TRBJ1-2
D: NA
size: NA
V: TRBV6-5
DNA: TGTGCCAGCAGTCTTCAAGACAGAAACTATGGCTACACCTTC
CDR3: CASSLQDRNYGYTF

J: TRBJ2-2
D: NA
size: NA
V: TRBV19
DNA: TGTGCCAGTACCCCCGGGGTAGTCGCTGCCGGGGAGCTGTTTTTT
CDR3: CASTPGVVAAGELFF

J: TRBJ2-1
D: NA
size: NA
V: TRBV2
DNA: TGTGCCAGCAGTGAAGTGCAGATCGACAATGAGCAGTTCTTC
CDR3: CASSEVQIDNEQFF

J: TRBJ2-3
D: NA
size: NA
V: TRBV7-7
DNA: TGTGCCAGCAGCTTAGACTACTCCACAGATACGCAGTATTTT
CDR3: CASSLDYSTDTQYF

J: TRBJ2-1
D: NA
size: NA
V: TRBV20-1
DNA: TGCAGTGCTAGTGTCCGGGGTGAGCAGTTCTTC
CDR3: CSASVRGEQFF

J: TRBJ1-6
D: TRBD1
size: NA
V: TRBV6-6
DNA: TGTGCCAGCAGAGTGACAGGGCATAATTCACCCCTCCACTTT
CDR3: CASRVTGHNSPLHF

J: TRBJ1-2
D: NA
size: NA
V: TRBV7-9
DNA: TGTGCCAGCAGCCAAGACAGAAACTATGGCTACACCTTC
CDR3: CASSQDRNYGYTF

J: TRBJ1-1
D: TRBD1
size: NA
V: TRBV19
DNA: TGTGCCAGTAGCGTCGGAATGGGACAGTATTACACTGAAGCTTTCTTT
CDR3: CASSVGMGQYYTEAFF

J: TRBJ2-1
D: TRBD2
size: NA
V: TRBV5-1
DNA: TGCGCCAGCAGCTTACTAGCGGGGGTTACCATGAGCTCCTACAATGAGCAGTTCTTC
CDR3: CASSLLAGVTMSSYNEQFF

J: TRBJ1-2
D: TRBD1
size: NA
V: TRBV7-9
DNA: TGTGCCAGCAGCTCGACAGGGGGGGCCTATGGCTACACCTTC
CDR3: CASSSTGGAYGYTF

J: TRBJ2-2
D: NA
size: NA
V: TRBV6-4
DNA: TGTGCCAGCAGGCTGGACAGTGCCACCGGGGAGCTGTTTTTT
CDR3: CASRLDSATGELFF

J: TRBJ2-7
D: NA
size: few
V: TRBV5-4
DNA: TGTGCCAGCAGCTCCCGATTTAGCGGTCTCTACGAGCAGTACTTC
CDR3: CASSSRFSGLYEQYF

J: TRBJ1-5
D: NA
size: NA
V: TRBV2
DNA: TGTGCCAGCACCCCACGGCGGCCACTTTATAGCAATCAGCCCCAGCATTTT
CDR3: CASTPRRPLYSNQPQHF

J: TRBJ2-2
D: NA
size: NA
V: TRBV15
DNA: TGTGCCACCAGCAGCTACCCTTCGGGTACCGGGGAGCTGTTTTTT
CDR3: CATSSYPSGTGELFF

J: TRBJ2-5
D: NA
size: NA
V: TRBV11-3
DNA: TGTGCCAGCAGCTTAGGAGGGATTAAAAGCCAAGAGACCCAGTACTTC
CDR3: CASSLGGIKSQETQYF

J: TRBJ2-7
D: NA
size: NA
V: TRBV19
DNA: TGTGCCAGTAGTACCTTTTTCGGGGAGGCCTACGAGCAGTACTTC
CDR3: CASSTFFGEAYEQYF

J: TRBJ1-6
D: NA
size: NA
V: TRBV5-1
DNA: TGCGCCAGCAGCTTGGGAGCTCTAGGAGGCGGCGCGGTGTCACCCCTCCACTTT
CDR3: CASSLGALGGGAVSPLHF

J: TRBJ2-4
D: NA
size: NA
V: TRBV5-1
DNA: TGCGCCAGCAGCCTCGGGGACAAAAACATTCAGTACTTC
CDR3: CASSLGDKNIQYF

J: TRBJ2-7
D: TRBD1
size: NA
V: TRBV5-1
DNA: TGCGCCAGCACAGAGGGACAGTTCTACGAGCAGTACTTC
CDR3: CASTEGQFYEQYF

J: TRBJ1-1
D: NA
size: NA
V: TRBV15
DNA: TGTGCCACCAGCAGAGATAAACAGGCGAGAACTGAAGCTTTCTTT
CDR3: CATSRDKQARTEAFF

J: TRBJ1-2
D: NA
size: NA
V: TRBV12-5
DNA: TGTGCTAGTGGTTTGGTACTTGGGGAGTACTATGGCTACACCTTC
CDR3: CASGLVLGEYYGYTF

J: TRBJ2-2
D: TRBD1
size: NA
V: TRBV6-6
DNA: TGTGCCAGCAGTAAAGACAGGGGGCACACCGGGGAGCTGTTTTTT
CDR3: CASSKDRGHTGELFF

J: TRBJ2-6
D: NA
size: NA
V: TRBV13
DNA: TGTGCCAGCAGCTTACCGGGGACTGGGGCCAACGTCCTGACTTTC
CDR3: CASSLPGTGANVLTF

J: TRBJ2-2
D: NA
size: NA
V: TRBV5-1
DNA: TGCGCCAGCAGCTTGGATAGCGGGGAGCTGTTTTTT
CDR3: CASSLDSGELFF

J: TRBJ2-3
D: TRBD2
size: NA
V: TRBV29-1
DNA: TGCAGCGTTGAAGATAGCCTAGCGGGGACGCAGTATTTT
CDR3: CSVEDSLAGTQYF

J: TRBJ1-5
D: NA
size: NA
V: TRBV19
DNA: TGTGCCAGTAGCAGGGGAGATAGCAATCAGCCCCAGCATTTT
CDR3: CASSRGDSNQPQHF

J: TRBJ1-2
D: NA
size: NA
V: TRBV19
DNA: TGTGCCAGTAGAGGGACTCCAACTAACTATGGCTACACCTTC
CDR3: CASRGTPTNYGYTF

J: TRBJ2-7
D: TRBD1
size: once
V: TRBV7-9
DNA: TGTGCCAGCAGCTTAGAAGGGACAGCCTACGAGCAGTACTTC
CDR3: CASSLEGTAYEQYF

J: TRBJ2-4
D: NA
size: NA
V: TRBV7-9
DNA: TGTGCCAGCAGCTTAGTCCGTGAAAACATTCAGTACTTC
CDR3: CASSLVRENIQYF

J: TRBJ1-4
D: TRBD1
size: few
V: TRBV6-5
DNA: TGTGCCAGCAGTACGTGGGACAGGGGTGAAAAACTGTTTTTT
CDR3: CASSTWDRGEKLFF

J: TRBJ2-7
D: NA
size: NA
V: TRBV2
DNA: TGTGCCAGCAGTGTTAGCGTCGAGCAGTACTTC
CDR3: CASSVSVEQYF